The clone carrying this T cell receptor beta chain was recorded at least ten times. Its antigen is still unknown. Disease lasting under 3 months, a NOSPECS grade of at least 4, and a Clinical Activity Score of at least 3 were features of the ophthalmopathy patients. This specimen belongs to a study of T cells in Graves' hyperthyroidism and ophthalmopathy. RNA transcripts yielded amplified TCR beta CDR3 regions. RT-PCR in the first round (using the HTBI primer set) targeted the TCR CDR3. In TCRdb, the multiplex PCR reads were re-called with MiXCR into one record per CDR3 protein. The sample lists around 250,000 distinct CDR3 sequences, roughly 17% seen once, with around 28% in the top ten. CDR3 length equals 18 residues. With 0 bases removed from V and 2 bases from J, the gap between germline ends came to 19 bases. Germline assignment: CDR1 SGHKS and CDR2 YYEKEE (reference sequence). Study-level points and caveats: Stable hyperthyroidism and ophthalmopathy were separated using 13 V-J signatures. Most thyroid clonotypes expanded above 0.001 were also detected in blood.

This chain uses TRBV5-5 with TRBJ2-3, with D perhaps TRBD1 (6 bases). This TCR derives from a woman aged 18-35 years with Graves' ophthalmopathy. The sample comprised blood. CDR3 sequence: CASSLVAGKTGPTDTQYF. In DNA form, the CDR3 reads TGTGCCAGCAGCTTGGTCGCTGGAAAGACAGGCCCCACAGATACGCAGTATTTT.